The source of this T cell receptor beta chain is a study of T cells expressing NK-cell markers. Overall study: One of the eight sequenced donors was seronegative, whereas the other seven were HCMV-seropositive.

Libraries used 5'RACE template switching adding universal primer site and UMIs. Using the 5' RACE reads, TCRdb records one entry per CDR3 protein without DNA. This sample carries 400,000 to 450,000 distinct CDR3 sequences, with 6% to 8% going to the ten biggest clones. The specimen was blood T cells: a sorted CD56 or NKG2C T cell subset, CD4+ or CD8+ T cells, or bulk PBMC T cells (not recorded which). The source is a woman between 18 and 70 years old in good health.

CDR3 in amino acids: CSVTGEVSGNTIYF. The chain employs TRBV29-1 and TRBJ1-3. Germline CDR1 is SQVTM and CDR2 is ANQGSEA. This CDR3 has 14 amino acids.